The text below deals with one T cell receptor beta chain. This clone's antigen is unknown. Nothing much larger sits one base from this clone, and base qualities are not available. What the time point label conveys for this sample: baseline before first vaccination. Vaccinee samples were obtained from the UK trials COV001 and COV002, which included a single-blind randomized controlled phase 2/3 trial of AZD1222 (ChAdOx1 nCoV-19) in healthy adults. For TCRbeta chain sequencing, PBMC samples from trial participants were taken at day 0 and at day 28 after the second dose. The CDR3 regions of human TCRbeta chains were subjected to immunosequencing. As for the original processing: Repertoire TCRs were matched against a reference library of SARS-CoV-2-specific TCRs generated with the MIRA antigen-specificity platform. Breadth was defined as the fraction of unique TCRs that were SARS-CoV-2-associated, and depth was defined as the fraction of total T cells that were SARS-CoV-2-associated. Using the MIRA data, each spike-specific TCR was mapped to the spike region that the TCR reacts to and placed in a CD4 or CD8 class. Log10-transformed breadth and depth values were compared by one-way ANOVA with Sidak's multiple comparisons tests. As stored in TCRdb, this immuneACCESS dataset retains in-frame rearrangements with V and J assigned. A fraction of the clones does not appear; measured against another copy, unresolved V genes explain less than half of the discrepancy, and the remainder lacks a known reason. Clone size and the V and J calls come from that table; the DNA yielded D and trimming. Across this sample there are about 150,000 clones, with 70% to 90% seen only once. The ten top clones hold around 2% of the sample.

CDR1 and CDR2 (MDHEN, SYDVKM) derive from the germline V gene. V is pared back by 3 bases and J by 5 bases, with 13 bases lying between the germline termini. The CDR3 sequence holds 14 residues, the cysteine and phenylalanine included. Solely the CDR3 DNA is kept, with 42 bases framed from the first base. This sample was included in a study of T cell responses to AZD1222 COVID-19 vaccine (dated by TCRdb to the early 2020s). Notes on the research overall: Because spike-specific TCR depth and breadth did not differ between the two schedules, AZD1222 recipients who got a second dose at roughly 4 weeks were pooled with those who got a second dose at roughly 12 weeks. Trial participants were enrolled into age subgroups of 18-55, 56-69 and 70-plus years, which contained around 150, 29 and 61 TCR-sequenced participants, respectively. A total of around 240 trial participants underwent TCR sequencing, of whom 200 to 220 had received two doses of AZD1222 and roughly 26 had received two doses of the MenACWY control vaccine.

General findings and caveats noted by the study authors: In the small 56-69-year group, the increase in depth fell short of significance, most likely because of low power. No day 14 peak-response samples were available, so repertoires were characterized only after the peak T cell response. Participants were mostly white British and included more females than males, and it was suggested by the authors that clonal diversity may have been underestimated. Conclusions about previously exposed vaccinees were limited because only a handful of AZD1222 recipients were SARS-CoV-2 seropositive at baseline. Spike-specific TCR breadth and depth rose significantly after two AZD1222 doses compared with day 0 and with MenACWY recipients. The whole spike protein was spanned by vaccine-associated CD4 TCRs, and dominant responses were seen in regions 160-218 and 743-854. Reportedly, almost half of the unique spike-specific TCRs recognized epitopes lying outside the regions that are mutated in the B.1.351 and B.1.1.7 variants.

This TCR came from an adult in good health. The specimen comprised peripheral blood, sampled on day 0 of AZD1222 vaccination. Here the chain combines TRBV28 and TRBJ1-1; a tentative D call is TRBD1 (5 bases match). The sequenced DNA is TGTGCCAGCAGTTTTTCTTCGGCAGGGACTGAAGCTTTCTTT. This gives the protein CASSFSSAGTEAFF. With the portions outside the CDR3 filled from the reference TRBV28 and TRBJ1-1 genes, the complete variable region becomes DVKVTQSSRYLVKRTGEKVFLECVQDMDHENMFWYRQDPGLGLRLIYFSYDVKMKEKGDIPEGYSVSREKKERFSLILESASTNQTSMYLCASSFSSAGTEAFFGQGTRLTVV.